Presented here are 26 T cell receptor beta chains from one specimen sequenced in a study of sequential checkpoint blockade in melanoma. Clones were read by immunoSEQ multiplex PCR, and TCRdb kept only the in-frame ones, dropping some. The sample lists 20,000 or so clones, approximately 71% occurring once. Indicated treatment: randomized to nivolumab then ipilimumab (arm A) or the reverse (arm B). The sample consisted of CD8+ T cells sorted from blood (inferred from file names), taken from a patient given nivolumab and ipilimumab in sequence. The receptors were sampled from a human donor with melanoma.

The gene calls are TRBV5-8 and TRBJ2-1; D is possibly TRBD2 (6 bases). Germline-derived CDR1 and CDR2 are SGHTS and YDEGEE. The CDR3 contains 15 residues. Trimming left V 7 bases short and J 7 bases short, with 21 bases between. The CDR3 is CASRSGGTFGNEQFF. The CDR3 DNA follows: TGTGCCAGCCGTAGCGGTGGGACGTTCGGGAATGAGCAGTTCTTC.

Only a few counts were recorded for this clone. This chain uses TRBV11-2 with TRBJ1-1, with 7 bases fitting TRBD1. CDR3 length: 15 amino acids. The J segment lost 5 bases and the V segment lost 0 bases, leaving 6 bases of the junction unmatched. Germline CDR1 reads SGHAT; CDR2 reads FQNNGV. CDR3 coding DNA: TGTGCCAGCAGCTTAGATTTGGAACAGGGGACTGAAGCTTTCTTT. Translated, it gives CASSLDLEQGTEAFF.

The chain carries TRBV2 and TRBJ2-7, with D tentatively TRBD1 (6 bases). The CDR3 totals 14 residues. The V and J ends lost 6 bases and 2 bases respectively, with 14 bases between them. Germline assignment: CDR1 SNHLY and CDR2 FYNNEI. CDR3 sequence (DNA): TGTGCCAGCAGCCCGGGACACGGCGCCTACGAGCAGTACGTC. This gives the protein CASSPGHGAYEQYV.

The chain employs TRBV27 and TRBJ2-1; D remains ambiguous. Germline CDR1 reads MNHEY; CDR2 reads SMNVEV (reference sequence). The length of the CDR3 is 12 residues. V shed 0 bases and J shed 10 bases, with 7 bases lying between them. The CDR3 sequence is CASSLSRGEQFF. In DNA form, the CDR3 reads TGTGCCAGCAGTTTATCGCGCGGCGAGCAGTTCTTC.

A single count supports this clone. The rearrangement uses TRBV5-4 and TRBJ2-1; TRBD1 agrees at 7 bases. Trimming removed 7 bases from V and 5 bases from J; junction bases left unmatched: 9. Germline CDR1 is SGHNT and CDR2 is YYREEE (reference sequence). This CDR3 spans 14 amino acids. The CDR3 DNA follows: TGTGCCAGCGCCTCCGGGACAGTTCACAATGAGCAGTTCTTC. Amino acid sequence: CASASGTVHNEQFF.

About this clone itself: A read error may produce the germline difference seen at one junction end. The gene calls are TRBV4-2 and TRBJ2-2; D might be TRBD2 (5 bases). The CDR3 is made up of 15 amino acids. Germline V gives CDR1 LGHNA, CDR2 YNFKEQ. CDR3 sequence (DNA): TGTGCCAGCAGCCAAGATGATATGAACACCGGGGAGCTGTTTTTC. It is translated as CASSQDDMNTGELFF.

A few counts support this clone. V and J are TRBV7-2 and TRBJ1-2, with D possibly being TRBD1 (6 bases). Germline CDR1 SGHTA, CDR2 FQGNSA. V shed 6 bases and J shed 8 bases, with 19 bases lying between them. This CDR3 has 14 amino acids. The CDR3 DNA reads as TGTGCCAGCAGGGGGGCGACCCCCTATGGAGGCTACACCTTC. This encodes CASRGATPYGGYTF.

Note on this clone: Other DNA variants within this sample encode the same CDR3. The chain is built from TRBV7-8 and TRBJ2-7; D is perhaps TRBD1 (5 bases). Between the trimmed V and J ends, which lost 10 bases and 3 bases, there was a span of 16 bases. Per germline, CDR1 SGHVS and CDR2 FQNEAQ. CDR3 length equals 13 residues. CDR3 loop: CATGLDRRYEQYF. The CDR3 DNA sequence: TGTGCCACCGGCTTAGACAGACGCTACGAGCAGTACTTC. The full variable domain, completed using reference TRBV7-8 and TRBJ2-7, is GAGVSQSPRYKVAKRGQDVALRCDPISGHVSLFWYQQALGQGPEFLTYFQNEAQLDKSGLPSDRFFAERPEGSVSTLKIQRTQQEDSAVYLCATGLDRRYEQYFGPGTRLTVT.

The CDR3 loop reads CASSPRGGTNNEQFF. The CDR3 bases are TGTGCCAGCAGCCCGAGGGGGGGGACAAACAATGAGCAGTTCTTC. The V and J genes are TRBV9 and TRBJ2-1; maybe TRBD2 (7 bases). CDR3 size: 15 residues. The V gene's germline CDR1 is SGDLS and CDR2 YYNGEE. Trimming stripped 4 bases from V and 5 bases from J, with 16 bases between.

This clone was recorded once. The chain is built from TRBV5-1 and TRBJ1-4, with 8 bases lining up with TRBD1. From germline, CDR1 is SGHRS and CDR2 YFSETQ. Trimming removed 4 bases from V and 2 bases from J; junction bases left unmatched: 7. The CDR3 sequence is 16 residues long. The CDR3 protein is CASSHRQGSTNEKLFF. CDR3 in DNA: TGCGCCAGCAGCCATCGACAGGGGTCTACTAATGAAAAACTGTTTTTT.

The rearrangement links TRBV9 to TRBJ2-1; a weak D match, TRBD2 (6 bases). This CDR3 spans 14 amino acids. From germline, CDR1 is SGDLS and CDR2 YYNGEE. V lost 0 bases and J 9 bases, leaving 13 bases between the germline ends. CDR3 in amino acids: CASSVGLGAVEQFF. CDR3 DNA sequence: TGTGCCAGCAGCGTAGGACTAGGGGCCGTTGAGCAGTTCTTC. The variable domain in full, with the rest retrieved from reference TRBV9 and TRBJ2-1, is DSGVTQTPKHLITATGQRVTLRCSPRSGDLSVYWYQQSLDQGLQFLIQYYNGEERAKGNILERFSAQQFPDLHSELNLSSLELGDSALYFCASSVGLGAVEQFFGPGTRLTVL.

The CDR3: CASSSTPGGQFF. As DNA, the CDR3 is TGTGCCAGCAGCTCCACCCCGGGGGGGCAGTTCTTC. V gene TRBV7-2 combines with J gene TRBJ2-1; 7 bases line up with TRBD2. The ends lost 4 bases at V and 12 bases at J; junction bases unmatched: 6. The germline gives CDR1 SGHTA, CDR2 FQGNSA. The CDR3 covers 12 residues.

The chain employs TRBV10-2 and TRBJ2-2; tentatively, D is TRBD1 (6 bases). V shed 7 bases and J shed 0 bases, with 18 bases lying between them. The CDR3 length is 17 residues. Germline V gives CDR1 WSHSY, CDR2 SAAADI. The CDR3: CASIQGAGAANTGELFF. DNA for the CDR3: TGCGCCAGCATCCAAGGGGCAGGGGCAGCGAACACCGGGGAGCTGTTTTTT.

This clone has a single count. This chain connects TRBV6-1 to TRBJ1-5; no definite D call. Germline V gene data show CDR1 as MNHNS and CDR2 as SASEGT. The CDR3 totals 14 residues. Trimming removed 6 bases at V and 6 bases at J, with 15 bases between. CDR3 sequence (DNA): TGTGCCAGCAGCGAACCGGACGGGAGTCAGCCCCAGCATTTT. Its protein is CASSEPDGSQPQHF.

The chain uses TRBV28 and TRBJ2-2; 9 bases agree with TRBD1. Unmatched junction bases numbered 5, after V lost 2 bases and J lost 7 bases. Germline CDR1 MDHEN, CDR2 SYDVKM. This CDR3 has 15 residues. For the CDR3, the DNA is TGTGCCAGCAGTTTAGGGGACAGGGAAGACGGGGAGCTGTTTTTT. Translating gives CASSLGDREDGELFF.

This chain uses TRBV6-1 with TRBJ2-3; 7 nucleotides agree with TRBD1. The length of the CDR3 is 15 residues. Per the germline V gene, CDR1 is MNHNS and CDR2 is SASEGT. The ends lost 5 bases at V and 5 bases at J; junction bases unmatched: 10. The CDR3: CASSWTGGVEDTQYF. The CDR3 DNA sequence: TGTGCCAGCAGTTGGACAGGAGGAGTGGAAGATACGCAGTATTTT.

The chain is built from TRBV5-6 and TRBJ2-1; D possibly corresponds to TRBD1 (6 bases). The length of the CDR3 is 15 residues. Germline loops: CDR1 SGHDT, CDR2 YYEEEE. The V and J ends lost 4 bases and 6 bases respectively, with 17 bases between them. CDR3 coding DNA: TGTGCCAGCAGCACAGGACAGACCTTCTTCAATGAGCAGTTCTTC. The encoded protein is CASSTGQTFFNEQFF.

This clone occurred a few times. The V gene is TRBV4-3, the J gene TRBJ2-3; TRBD2 matches 15 bases. Germline CDR1 is LGHNA and CDR2 is YSLEER. Trimming cost V 5 bases and J 0 bases; bases outside gene matches: 9. The CDR3 is made up of 19 amino acids. CDR3 region: CASSKWTSGGVYSTDTQYF. CDR3 nucleotide sequence: TGCGCCAGCAGCAAATGGACTAGCGGGGGGGTATATAGCACAGATACGCAGTATTTT.

V and J are TRBV10-1 and TRBJ1-5; 8 nucleotides match TRBD1. The trim removed 3 bases at V and 4 bases at J, leaving 2 bases unmatched. Germline loops: CDR1 WNHNN, CDR2 SYGVQD (reference sequence). This CDR3 contains 14 residues. The CDR3 nucleotides are TGCGCCAGCAGTGAAGACAGGGGTAATCAGCCCCAGCATTTT. Translated: CASSEDRGNQPQHF.

There are a few counts of this clone. The genes are TRBV27 and TRBJ2-3; D perhaps matches TRBD2 (6 bases). Germline V gene data show CDR1 as MNHEY and CDR2 as SMNVEV (reference sequence). The CDR3 runs to 15 residues. V gave up 8 bases and J gave up 5 bases, with 20 bases separating them. CDR3 residues: CASGTAGGEGDTQYF. In nucleotides, the CDR3 is TGTGCCAGCGGGACGGCCGGGGGTGAGGGAGATACGCAGTATTTT.

The chain employs TRBV6-5 and TRBJ2-5, with 7 bases fitting TRBD2. The CDR3 runs 14 residues. Trimming at V came to 9 bases and at J to 7 bases, leaving 14 bases not matched to a gene. Germline V gene sequence: CDR1 MNHEY, CDR2 SVGAGI. CDR3 loop: CASRDPGGHGTQYF. In DNA, the CDR3 is TGTGCCAGTCGAGATCCGGGGGGTCACGGGACCCAGTACTTC.

J is TRBJ2-5 and V is TRBV27, with no clear D. Looked up from germline, CDR1 is MNHEY and CDR2 is SMNVEV (reference sequence). V dropped 2 bases and J dropped 2 bases, with 15 bases sitting between them. The CDR3 runs to 16 residues. This chain's CDR3 is CASSLVPTPTQETQYF. DNA of the CDR3: TGTGCCAGCAGTTTAGTCCCCACACCAACACAAGAGACCCAGTACTTC.

The chain has TRBV2 and TRBJ2-1, with TRBD2 matching 10 bases. The CDR3 runs to 11 residues. V gave up 8 bases and J gave up 8 bases; unmatched junction bases: 0. Germline V CDR1 and CDR2: SNHLY, FYNNEI. This CDR3 is CASGTSDEQFF. CDR3 nucleotides: TGTGCCAGCGGGACTAGCGATGAGCAGTTCTTC.

The rearrangement joins TRBV5-6 to TRBJ2-7; tentative D call: TRBD2 (6 bases). Germline assignment: CDR1 SGHDT and CDR2 YYEEEE. Trimming cost V 2 bases and J 9 bases, with 21 bases left between them. CDR3 length: 15 residues. Here the CDR3 reads CASSFGRGSPLVQYV. The CDR3 DNA reads TGTGCCAGCAGCTTCGGGAGAGGGTCGCCCCTTGTGCAGTACGTC.

This clone was observed a few times. V usage is TRBV15 and J usage is TRBJ1-1, with D tentatively TRBD1 (5 bases). Trimming shortened V by 0 bases and J by 3 bases, and 11 bases separated the two germline ends. The V gene's germline CDR1 is LNHNV and CDR2 YYDKDF (reference sequence). The CDR3 runs 15 residues. The CDR3 is CATSRDRGGDTEAFF. In DNA, the CDR3 is TGTGCCACCAGCAGAGATCGGGGGGGGGACACTGAAGCTTTCTTT.

The chain couples TRBV7-2 to TRBJ2-1, with D possibly being TRBD1 (5 bases). The CDR3 runs to 13 residues. Trimming cost V 5 bases and J 7 bases, with 12 bases left between them. Germline V gene data show CDR1 as SGHTA and CDR2 as FQGNSA. CDR3 in amino acids: CASSLSQGNEQFF. In DNA, the CDR3 is TGTGCCAGCAGCCTTAGTCAGGGAAATGAGCAGTTCTTC.